This is a list of T cell receptor beta chains from one sample in a study of regulatory T cells in long-lasting Graves disease. TCRdb recomputed calls from the multiplex PCR reads with MiXCR, one row per CDR3 protein. The sample has roughly 450,000 distinct CDR3 sequences, roughly a quarter seen once; the top ten hold roughly 26%. The material sequenced was peripheral blood mononuclear cells (PBMCs), taken when the disease was refractory, from a patient treated with antithyroid drugs. The receptors were sampled from a female donor with Graves disease. The CDR3 runs from the conserved cysteine through the conserved F or W. A D gene is named only where the DNA matches it firmly. The size of a clone is reported for some rows only, either as once, few or many, or as a class for expanded clones.

d_call	v_call	j_call	clone_size	cdr3_nt	cdr3_aa
NA	TRBV27	TRBJ1-6	many	TGTGCCAGCAGTTTAGACGCGGTGGATAATTCACCCCTCCACTTT	CASSLDAVDNSPLHF
NA	TRBV27	TRBJ2-7	many	TGTGCCAGCAGCTACAGGTTGGCGCACGAGCAGTACTTC	CASSYRLAHEQYF
TRBD2	TRBV27	TRBJ2-2	few	TGTGCCAGCAGTTTATTACTAGCGGGAGGTACCGGGGAGCTGTTTTTT	CASSLLLAGGTGELFF
NA	TRBV7-2	TRBJ1-3	NA	TGTGCCAGCAGCTTATCTGGACAGAGCTCTGGAAACACCATATATTTT	CASSLSGQSSGNTIYF
NA	TRBV6-2/TRBV6-3	TRBJ1-2	many	TGTGCCAGCAGTTATTCTAGGACCGCAACTAACTATGGCTACACCTTC	CASSYSRTATNYGYTF
TRBD1	TRBV28	TRBJ1-5	many	TGTGCCAGCAGTACCGACAGGGGCTTAAGCAATCAGCCCCAGCATTTT	CASSTDRGLSNQPQHF
NA	TRBV10-3	TRBJ1-3	NA	TGTGCCATCAGCCCAACACCGAGCTCTGGAAACACCATATATTTT	CAISPTPSSGNTIYF
NA	TRBV7-3	TRBJ2-5	NA	TGTGCCAGCAGCTTAAACCCCACTACGTCGGAGACCCAGTACTTC	CASSLNPTTSETQYF
NA	TRBV20-1	TRBJ1-2	NA	TGCAGTGCTGCGAGCGGGGCAGAAAATGGCTACACCTTC	CSAASGAENGYTF
NA	TRBV11-2	TRBJ2-3	few	TGTGCCAGCAGCTTGTGGAGTTCGGATACGCAGTATTTT	CASSLWSSDTQYF
NA	TRBV12-3/TRBV12-4	TRBJ1-3	many	TGTGCCTCAAGGAGGGGCACGACTGGAAACACCATATATTTT	CASRRGTTGNTIYF
NA	TRBV29-1	TRBJ2-3	NA	TGCAGCGTTGAAGGCGGGACACTACCCACAGATACGCAGTATTTT	CSVEGGTLPTDTQYF
TRBD2	TRBV27	TRBJ2-7	many	TGTGCCAGCAGTTCTGGTCAGACTAGCCCCCACGAGCAGTACTTC	CASSSGQTSPHEQYF
NA	TRBV30	TRBJ1-4	few	TGTGCCTGGAGTGTAGGGGCGACCAAAAGCGAAAAACTGTTTTTT	CAWSVGATKSEKLFF
TRBD1	TRBV6-2/TRBV6-3	TRBJ1-1	many	TGTGCCAGCAGTGAAGCCCTGACAGGGGAGGGGGCTTTCTTT	CASSEALTGEGAFF
TRBD2	TRBV7-3	TRBJ2-5	few	TGTGCCAGCAGCTTAGGGCTAGCGGGAGAGAAAGAGACCCAGTACTTC	CASSLGLAGEKETQYF
TRBD1	TRBV6-1	TRBJ2-7	many	TGTGCCAGCAGTCGGACAGGGGGCGGGTACGAGCAGTACTTC	CASSRTGGGYEQYF
TRBD2	TRBV29-1	TRBJ2-7	NA	TGCAGCGTTGGGGCGGGAGGGACAAACGAGCAGTACTTC	CSVGAGGTNEQYF
NA	TRBV20-1	TRBJ2-6	NA	TGCAGTGCCATCGGTATCTGGGGCGCTGGGGCCAACGTCCTGACTTTC	CSAIGIWGAGANVLTF
NA	TRBV28	TRBJ1-2	few	TGTGCCAAAAACAGGGTTTATAACTATGGCTACACCTTC	CAKNRVYNYGYTF
NA	TRBV7-2	TRBJ1-5	many	TGTGCCAGCAGCTTAGCCGGGGGCAGGCTTAATCAGCCCCAGCATTTT	CASSLAGGRLNQPQHF
TRBD1	TRBV29-1	TRBJ2-5	many	TGCAGCGTTGGATTCCCGGGACAGGGGATTCAGACCCAGTACTTC	CSVGFPGQGIQTQYF
TRBD2	TRBV12-3/TRBV12-4	TRBJ2-5	many	TGTGCCAGCAGCCCCCCTGGACTAGGGGAGACCCAGTACTTC	CASSPPGLGETQYF
NA	TRBV18	TRBJ1-1	NA	TGTGCCAGCTCACCAGACAATATGAACACTGAAGCTTTCTTT	CASSPDNMNTEAFF
NA	TRBV12-3/TRBV12-4	TRBJ2-7	many	TGTGCCAGCAGTTTAGTAACCGGGTTGGAATACGAGCAGTACTTC	CASSLVTGLEYEQYF
NA	TRBV2	TRBJ1-2	many	TGTGCCAGCAGCCGCGGCGGGTCATTCTATGGCTACACCTTC	CASSRGGSFYGYTF
NA	TRBV4-1	TRBJ2-7	NA	TGCGCCAGCAGCCAAGTCGTCTCGAGCGAGCAGTACTTC	CASSQVVSSEQYF
NA	TRBV9	TRBJ2-7	NA	TGTGCCAGCAGCGTAGAGGCAAATCCTAACCACGAGCAGTACTTC	CASSVEANPNHEQYF
TRBD2	TRBV7-2	TRBJ2-3	once	TGTGCCAGCAGCCCCGTAGCGGGGGGGGGGGATACGCAGTATTTT	CASSPVAGGGDTQYF
TRBD2	TRBV25-1	TRBJ2-7	few	TGTGCCAGCCCCGGGATTTGTCCGACTAGCGGGAGAAGCTCATGCGAGCAGTACTTC	CASPGICPTSGRSSCEQYF
NA	TRBV7-2	TRBJ1-2	NA	TGTGCCAGCAGCGTCCAGCTTCCGGGACGAACATATGGCTACACCTTC	CASSVQLPGRTYGYTF
TRBD2	TRBV4-3	TRBJ2-7	few	TGCGCCAGCAGCCAAGATCGGTCTAGCGGAGACTACGAGCAGTACTTC	CASSQDRSSGDYEQYF
TRBD1	TRBV20-1	TRBJ1-4	NA	TGCAGTGCCTTCACCCGGACAGGGACTAATGAAAAACTGTTTTTT	CSAFTRTGTNEKLFF
NA	TRBV24-1	TRBJ1-1	few	TGTGCCACCAGTGAGGGGTTGCCTGGCACTGAAGCTTTCTTT	CATSEGLPGTEAFF
NA	TRBV19	TRBJ2-5	few	TGTGCCAGTAGTGACTCCAGGGGAGAGACCCAGTACTTC	CASSDSRGETQYF
TRBD2	TRBV7-8	TRBJ2-7	few	TGTGCCAGCAGTGATTGGACTAGCGGGAGCTACGAGCAGTACTTC	CASSDWTSGSYEQYF
NA	TRBV19	TRBJ2-4	NA	TGTGCCAGTAGTTTTGGGGGGAACATTCAGTACTTC	CASSFGGNIQYF
NA	TRBV10-3	TRBJ1-1	few	TGTGCCATCAGATCTGACAACACTGAAGCTTTCTTT	CAIRSDNTEAFF
NA	TRBV6-2/TRBV6-3	TRBJ2-1	NA	TGTGCCAGCAGTGAAGAAAAGTGGACGGGGAATGAGCAGTTCTTC	CASSEEKWTGNEQFF
NA	TRBV28	TRBJ1-6	many	TGTGCCAGCAGTCGTCGCAATTCACCCCTCCACTTT	CASSRRNSPLHF
TRBD1	TRBV5-6	TRBJ2-5	NA	TGTGCCAGCAGCTTGATGGGACAGGGGGGATTAGAGACCCAGTACTTC	CASSLMGQGGLETQYF
NA	TRBV15	TRBJ2-2	many	TGTGCCACCAGCAGAGCCCGCGGCACCGGGGAGCTGTTTTTT	CATSRARGTGELFF
NA	TRBV20-1	TRBJ2-5	many	TGCAGTGCTAGAGGCCAGTCGGGTGGAGAGACCCAGTACTTC	CSARGQSGGETQYF